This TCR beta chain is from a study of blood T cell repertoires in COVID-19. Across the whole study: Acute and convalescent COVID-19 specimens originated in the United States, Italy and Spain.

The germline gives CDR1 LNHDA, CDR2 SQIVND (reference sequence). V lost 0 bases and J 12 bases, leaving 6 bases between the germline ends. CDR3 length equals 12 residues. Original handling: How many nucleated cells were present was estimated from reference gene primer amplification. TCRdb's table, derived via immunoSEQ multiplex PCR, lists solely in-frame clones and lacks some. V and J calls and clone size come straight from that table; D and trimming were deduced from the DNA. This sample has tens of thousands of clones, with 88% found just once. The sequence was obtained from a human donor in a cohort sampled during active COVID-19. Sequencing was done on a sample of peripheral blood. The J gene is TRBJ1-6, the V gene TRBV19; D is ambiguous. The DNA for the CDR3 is TGTGCCAGTAGTATAGATTCGCGACCCCTCCACTTT. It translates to CASSIDSRPLHF.